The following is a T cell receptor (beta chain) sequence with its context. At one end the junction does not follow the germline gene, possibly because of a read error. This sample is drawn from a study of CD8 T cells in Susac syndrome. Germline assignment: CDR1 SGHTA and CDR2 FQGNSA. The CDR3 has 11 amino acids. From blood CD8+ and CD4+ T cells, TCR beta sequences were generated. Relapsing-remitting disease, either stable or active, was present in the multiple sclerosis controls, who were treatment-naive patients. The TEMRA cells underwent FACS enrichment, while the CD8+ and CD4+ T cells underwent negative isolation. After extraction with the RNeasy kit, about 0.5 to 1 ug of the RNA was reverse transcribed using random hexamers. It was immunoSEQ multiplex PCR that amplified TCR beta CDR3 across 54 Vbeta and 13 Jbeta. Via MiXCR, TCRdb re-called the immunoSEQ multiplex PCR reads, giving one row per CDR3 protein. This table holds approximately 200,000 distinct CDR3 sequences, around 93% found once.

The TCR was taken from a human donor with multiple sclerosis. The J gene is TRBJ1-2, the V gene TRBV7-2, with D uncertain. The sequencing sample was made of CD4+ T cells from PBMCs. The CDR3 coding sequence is TGTGCCAGCAGTTTAGCCTATGGCTACACCTTC. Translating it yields CASSLAYGYTF.